The clone carrying this TCR beta chain was recorded at least ten times. The antigen remains unidentified. Enrollment excluded any patients with other autoimmune diseases, uncontrolled infections, pregnancy or lactation. The source of the PBMCs was less than 12 ml of fresh peripheral blood. J was trimmed by 4 bases and V by 6 bases; bases with no gene match: 4. The CDR3 is 13 amino acids. Germline V gene sequence: CDR1 MNHEY, CDR2 SVGAGI. The data were taken from a study of Graves' ophthalmopathy and Graves' hyperthyroidism. Across the study: Prior to any treatment, peripheral blood was collected at the time of initial diagnosis. Study-level findings and limits: Appearing in blood as well were most expanded thyroid clonotypes above 0.001 frequency.

TCR beta CDR3 amplification used RNA transcripts. Scientists carried out first-round RT-PCR using HTBI primers and then a second-round multiplex PCR. TCRdb redid the calling of the multiplex PCR reads with MiXCR, one entry per CDR3 protein. The sample records around 400,000 distinct CDR3 sequences, around 20% being singletons. The genes are TRBV6-5 and TRBJ2-5, with 8 nucleotides matching TRBD2. Sequencing was done on a sample of peripheral blood. This TCR was sampled from a woman between 18 and 29 years old with Graves' ophthalmopathy. CDR3 loop: CASSPGLGETQYF. As DNA, the CDR3 is TGTGCCAGCAGCCCGGGACTAGGAGAGACCCAGTACTTC.